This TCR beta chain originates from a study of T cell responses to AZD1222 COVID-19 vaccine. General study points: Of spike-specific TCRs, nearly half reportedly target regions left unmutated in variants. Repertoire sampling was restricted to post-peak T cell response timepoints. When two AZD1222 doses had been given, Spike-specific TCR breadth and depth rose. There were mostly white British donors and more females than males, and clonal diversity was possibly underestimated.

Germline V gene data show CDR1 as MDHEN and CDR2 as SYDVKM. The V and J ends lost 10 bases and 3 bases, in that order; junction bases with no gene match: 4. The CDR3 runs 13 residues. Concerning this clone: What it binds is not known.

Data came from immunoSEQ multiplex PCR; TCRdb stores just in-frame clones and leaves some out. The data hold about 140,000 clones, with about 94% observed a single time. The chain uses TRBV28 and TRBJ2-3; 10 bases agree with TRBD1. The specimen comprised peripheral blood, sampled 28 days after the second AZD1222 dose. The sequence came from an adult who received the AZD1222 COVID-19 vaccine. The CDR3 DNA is TGTGCCACCCAGGGACAGGGGACAGATACGCAGTATTTT. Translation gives CATQGQGTDTQYF.